Listed below are T cell receptor beta chains from one sample, sequenced in a study of neoadjuvant anti-PD-1 for oral cavity cancer. The data were produced by immunoSEQ multiplex PCR, yet TCRdb's version contains in-frame clones alone and is incomplete. Among roughly 36,000 clones listed, more than 35% were seen once. Sequencing was performed on tumor tissue, taken after nivolumab (anti-PD-1) treatment. These receptors all stem from a person between 40 and 85 years old with oral cavity squamous cell carcinoma. CDR3s include the opening cysteine and the closing phenylalanine or tryptophan. Fields, in order: clone size, CDR3 length, D gene, V gene, J gene, CDR3 protein, CDR3 DNA. The D gene is left open where the match is weak. Rows give clone size only sometimes, using once, few, many, or a class for an expanded clone.

>NA|13|TRBD1|TRBV27|TRBJ1-1
CASRRQGDTEAFF
TGTGCCAGCAGAAGACAGGGGGACACTGAAGCTTTCTTT
>few|15|NA|TRBV5-1|TRBJ1-1
CASSLGGGQYTEAFF
TGCGCCAGCAGCTTGGGTGGGGGGCAATACACTGAAGCTTTCTTT
>NA|15|NA|TRBV7-9|TRBJ2-1
CASSLALLRGDEQFF
TGTGCCAGCAGCTTAGCGCTTTTAAGGGGAGATGAGCAGTTCTTC
>NA|16|NA|TRBV21-1|TRBJ2-1
CASSKGGRGDHNEQFF
TGTGCCAGCAGCAAAGGAGGGCGGGGGGACCACAATGAGCAGTTCTTC
>NA|14|NA|TRBV7-8|TRBJ2-3
CASSLLGNTDTQYF
TGTGCCAGCAGCTTACTAGGAAACACAGATACGCAGTATTTT
>once|14|NA|TRBV11-2|TRBJ1-6
CASSWRRGDSPLHF
TGTGCCAGCAGCTGGCGGCGGGGCGACTCACCCCTCCACTTT
>NA|13|NA|TRBV4-2|TRBJ1-2
CASSQDVRGSYTF
TGTGCCAGCAGCCAAGATGTCAGGGGAAGTTACACCTTC
>many|13|NA|TRBV5-1|TRBJ1-6
CASSVGGNSPLHF
TGCGCCAGCAGTGTCGGGGGTAATTCACCCCTCCACTTT
>NA|11|NA|TRBV19|TRBJ1-2
CASSLDTRYTF
TGTGCCAGTAGTCTGGACACGCGCTACACCTTC
>NA|13|NA|TRBV7-9|TRBJ2-3
CASSLESTDTQYF
TGTGCCAGCAGCCTAGAGAGCACAGATACGCAGTATTTT
>NA|15|TRBD1|TRBV11-2|TRBJ2-7
CASSTRTGVGYEQYF
TGTGCCAGCAGCACTCGGACAGGGGTCGGCTACGAGCAGTACTTC
>NA|15|TRBD2|TRBV30|TRBJ2-7
CAWSQTSGFHYEQYF
TGTGCCTGGAGTCAAACTAGCGGGTTTCACTACGAGCAGTACTTC
>NA|14|NA|TRBV7-3|TRBJ2-7
CASSLAFGGYEQYF
TGTGCCAGCAGCTTAGCCTTCGGGGGATACGAGCAGTACTTC
>few|14|NA|TRBV7-2|TRBJ2-1
CAIKGVLSYNEQFF
TGTGCCATTAAGGGGGTGCTCTCCTACAATGAGCAGTTCTTC
>NA|13|NA|TRBV30|TRBJ1-1
CAWADGRDTEAFF
TGTGCCTGGGCCGACGGCCGGGACACTGAAGCTTTCTTT
>once|12|NA|TRBV6-6|TRBJ2-3
CASSYVGDTQYF
TGTGCCAGCAGTTACGTTGGAGATACGCAGTATTTT
>NA|15|TRBD1|TRBV6-1|TRBJ2-1
CASHPGTGEKNEQFF
TGTGCCAGCCACCCCGGGACAGGGGAGAAGAATGAGCAGTTCTTC
>NA|14|NA|TRBV6-5|TRBJ2-1
CASSYVPTTNEQFF
TGTGCCAGCAGTTACGTCCCGACTACCAATGAGCAGTTCTTC
>NA|13|NA|TRBV7-2|TRBJ2-7
CASSFNRAYEQYF
TGTGCCAGCAGCTTCAACAGGGCTTACGAGCAGTACTTC
>NA|16|TRBD2|TRBV9|TRBJ2-1
CASSVGTSGFHNEQFF
TGTGCCAGCAGCGTCGGGACTAGCGGGTTTCACAATGAGCAGTTCTTC
>NA|16|NA|TRBV4-1|TRBJ2-7
CASSQVVIRGGWEQYF
TGCGCCAGCAGCCAAGTCGTGATCAGAGGAGGCTGGGAGCAGTACTTC
>NA|12|NA|TRBV13|TRBJ2-4
CASSRLTHIQYF
TGTGCCAGCAGCCGACTGACCCACATTCAGTACTTC
>few|15|TRBD1|TRBV2|TRBJ1-2
CASSTITGGTYGYTF
TGTGCCAGCAGTACCATTACAGGGGGCACCTATGGCTACACCTTC
>NA|15|NA|TRBV5-6|TRBJ1-2
CASILGGAPLYGYTF
TGTGCCAGCATCCTGGGGGGAGCCCCTCTCTATGGCTACACCTTC
>NA|15|NA|TRBV7-9|TRBJ1-5
CASSPHSNSNQPQHF
TGTGCCAGCAGCCCCCATTCGAATAGCAATCAGCCCCAGCATTTT
>NA|12|NA|TRBV10-3|TRBJ1-1
CAISSGYREAFF
TGTGCCATCAGTTCAGGGTACAGGGAAGCTTTCTTT
>NA|13|NA|TRBV4-1|TRBJ2-7
CASSQEYGYEQYF
TGCGCCAGCAGCCAAGAATACGGCTACGAGCAGTACTTC
>few|17|NA|TRBV21-1|TRBJ2-7
CASSKEGWTSGEYEQYF
TGTGCCAGCAGCAAAGAGGGCTGGACTAGCGGCGAATACGAGCAGTACTTC
>few|15|NA|TRBV25-1|TRBJ2-5
CASSEFGEWAETQYF
TGTGCCAGCAGTGAATTCGGGGAATGGGCGGAGACCCAGTACTTC
>NA|13|TRBD1|TRBV30|TRBJ1-2
CACVPQGNYGYTF
TGTGCCTGCGTTCCACAGGGGAACTATGGCTACACCTTC
>few|16|NA|TRBV7-8|TRBJ2-4
CASSLLVQAAKNIQYF
TGTGCCAGCAGCCTTCTGGTCCAAGCGGCCAAAAACATTCAGTACTTC
>few|14|NA|TRBV6-1|TRBJ2-7
CASSDLAPTYEQYF
TGTGCCAGCAGTGACCTAGCGCCGACCTACGAGCAGTACTTC
>few|14|NA|TRBV5-1|TRBJ1-1
CASTPGVLNTEAFF
TGCGCCAGCACCCCCGGGGTCCTAAACACTGAAGCTTTCTTT
>few|16|NA|TRBV12-5|TRBJ1-1
CASSRDERQGNTEAFF
TGTGCTAGTAGTCGAGACGAGAGGCAGGGGAACACTGAAGCTTTCTTT
>NA|13|NA|TRBV4-1|TRBJ2-5
CASSRGAEETQYF
TGCGCCAGCAGCCGAGGGGCAGAGGAGACCCAGTACTTC
>NA|15|TRBD1|TRBV5-1|TRBJ1-4
CASSPSGGPSEKLFF
TGCGCCAGCAGCCCGTCAGGGGGCCCGAGTGAAAAACTGTTTTTT
>once|15|TRBD1|TRBV2|TRBJ2-5
CASSGQGEIGETQYF
TGTGCCAGCAGCGGACAGGGGGAAATAGGAGAGACCCAGTACTTC
>many|15|TRBD1|TRBV25-1|TRBJ2-5
CASSDDTRGQETQYF
TGTGCCAGCAGTGACGACACCAGGGGGCAAGAGACCCAGTACTTC
>few|12|NA|TRBV7-9|TRBJ2-1
CASSPGTLVQFF
TGTGCCAGCAGCCCGGGGACTTTGGTGCAGTTCTTC
>few|12|NA|TRBV7-9|TRBJ1-1
CASSLAVTEAFF
TGTGCCAGCAGCTTAGCAGTAACTGAAGCTTTCTTT
>NA|15|NA|TRBV9|TRBJ1-3
CASSAMESSGNTIYF
TGTGCCAGCAGCGCAATGGAGAGCTCTGGAAACACCATATATTTT
>NA|17|NA|TRBV6-1|TRBJ1-2
CASSEAPGTTYFYGYTF
TGTGCCAGCAGTGAAGCCCCCGGGACGACTTACTTCTATGGCTACACCTTC
>many|19|NA|TRBV5-5|TRBJ2-1
CASSFILDWGHETNNEQFF
TGTGCCAGCAGCTTTATTTTGGATTGGGGACACGAAACTAACAATGAGCAGTTCTTC
>NA|13|NA|TRBV5-1|TRBJ1-3
CASSPETGNTIYF
TGCGCCAGCAGCCCGGAGACTGGAAACACCATATATTTT
>NA|18|NA|TRBV7-9|TRBJ1-1
CASSPPIAPNWGNTEAFF
TGTGCCAGCAGCCCCCCTATTGCCCCTAACTGGGGAAACACTGAAGCTTTCTTT
>NA|15|TRBD1|TRBV30|TRBJ1-2
CAWSPWDSKNYGYTF
TGTGCCTGGAGTCCATGGGACAGCAAAAACTATGGCTACACCTTC
>few|17|TRBD2|TRBV7-2|TRBJ2-5
CASSLPPLAGRGETQYF
TGTGCCAGCAGCTTACCCCCCCTAGCGGGACGAGGGGAGACCCAGTACTTC
>NA|16|NA|TRBV19|TRBJ1-1
CASSIGIWPRNTEAFF
TGTGCCAGTAGTATAGGTATCTGGCCAAGGAACACTGAAGCTTTCTTT
>NA|18|NA|TRBV18|TRBJ2-7
CASSGPYLFEVDPYEQYF
TGTGCCAGCTCAGGACCTTACCTCTTTGAGGTCGACCCCTACGAGCAGTACTTC
>NA|14|NA|TRBV6-6|TRBJ1-1
CASSQGPRGTEAFF
TGTGCCAGCAGTCAGGGGCCGCGGGGTACTGAAGCTTTCTTT
>NA|16|NA|TRBV5-1|TRBJ2-1
CASSMGTLPAYNEQFF
TGCGCCAGCAGCATGGGGACTCTTCCCGCCTACAATGAGCAGTTCTTC
>once|17|NA|TRBV4-1|TRBJ1-2
CASSQDQLQRSGYGYTF
TGCGCCAGCAGCCAAGATCAGTTGCAGAGGAGTGGCTATGGCTACACCTTC
>NA|15|TRBD1|TRBV10-3|TRBJ2-7
CAISDIQGENYEQYF
TGTGCCATCAGTGATATTCAGGGGGAGAACTACGAGCAGTACTTC
>few|12|NA|TRBV30|TRBJ2-3
CGWGSSTDTQYF
TGTGGGTGGGGGTCTAGCACAGATACGCAGTATTTT
>many|16|NA|TRBV27|TRBJ2-2
CASSLSTGRKTGELFF
TGTGCCAGCAGTTTATCTACCGGGAGAAAAACCGGGGAGCTGTTTTTT
>NA|14|TRBD2|TRBV30|TRBJ2-7
CAWIPVGGAHEQYF
TGTGCCTGGATCCCCGTCGGGGGGGCCCACGAGCAGTACTTC
>few|16|NA|TRBV27|TRBJ2-3
CASSFGTGRWVDTQYF
TGTGCCAGCAGTTTCGGTACAGGGCGCTGGGTAGATACGCAGTATTTT
>NA|19|TRBD2|TRBV5-1|TRBJ2-3
CASSLVYGPSGGRTDTQYF
TGCGCCAGCAGCTTGGTCTACGGGCCCTCGGGAGGGCGAACAGATACGCAGTATTTT
>NA|15|NA|TRBV27|TRBJ2-7
CASSPGPRRLYEQYF
TGTGCCAGCAGTCCCGGTCCTCGCCGACTCTACGAGCAGTACTTC